This record concerns one T cell receptor (beta chain) sequence. Its matching antigen is unknown. The data stem from a study of TIL therapy for anti-PD-1-resistant metastatic lung cancer. Background on the study: Most patients had lung adenocarcinoma. Tumors carried a median 1.5 non-synonymous mutations per megabase.

General study findings and limits: TIL clonotype persistence in blood showed no apparent association with response.

Sequencing used immunoSEQ v3. Clones were read by immunoSEQ multiplex PCR, and TCRdb kept only the in-frame ones, dropping some. The table shows about 57,000 clones, with less than 80% occurring only once. Time point defined: pre-treatment sample, taken before nivolumab and TIL therapy. CDR1 MNHNY and CDR2 SVGAGI come from the germline V gene (reference sequence). The CDR3 is 10 amino acids. V gave up 8 bases and J gave up 5 bases, with 6 bases separating them. The clonotype comes from a woman between 30 and 85 years old with non-small cell lung cancer. The source material was blood, sampled at baseline. The chain recombines TRBV6-6 with TRBJ2-5; D call uncertain. This CDR3 is CASYGETQYF. CDR3 nucleotides: TGTGCCAGCTACGGGGAGACCCAGTACTTC.